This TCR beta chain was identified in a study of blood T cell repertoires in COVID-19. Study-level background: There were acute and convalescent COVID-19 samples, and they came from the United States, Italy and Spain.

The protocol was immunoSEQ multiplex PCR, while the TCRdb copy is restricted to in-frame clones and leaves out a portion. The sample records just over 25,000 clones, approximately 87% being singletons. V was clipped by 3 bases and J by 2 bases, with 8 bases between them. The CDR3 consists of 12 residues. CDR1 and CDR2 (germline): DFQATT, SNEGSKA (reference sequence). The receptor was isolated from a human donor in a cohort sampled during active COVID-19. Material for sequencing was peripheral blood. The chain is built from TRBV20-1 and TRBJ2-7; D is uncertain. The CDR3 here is CSASARPYEQYF. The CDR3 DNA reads TGCAGTGCTAGTGCCAGGCCCTACGAGCAGTACTTC.